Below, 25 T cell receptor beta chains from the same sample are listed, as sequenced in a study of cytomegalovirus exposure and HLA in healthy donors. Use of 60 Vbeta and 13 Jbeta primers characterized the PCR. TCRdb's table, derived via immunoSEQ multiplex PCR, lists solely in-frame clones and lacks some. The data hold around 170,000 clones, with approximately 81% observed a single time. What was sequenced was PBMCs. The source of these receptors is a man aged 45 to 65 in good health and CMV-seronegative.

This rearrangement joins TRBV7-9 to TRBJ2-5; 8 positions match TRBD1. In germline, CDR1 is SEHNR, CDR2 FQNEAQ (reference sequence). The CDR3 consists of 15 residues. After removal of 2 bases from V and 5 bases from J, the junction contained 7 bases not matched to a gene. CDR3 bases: TGTGCCAGCAGCTTACAGGGGGCAACGGAGGAGACCCAGTACTTC. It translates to CASSLQGATEETQYF.

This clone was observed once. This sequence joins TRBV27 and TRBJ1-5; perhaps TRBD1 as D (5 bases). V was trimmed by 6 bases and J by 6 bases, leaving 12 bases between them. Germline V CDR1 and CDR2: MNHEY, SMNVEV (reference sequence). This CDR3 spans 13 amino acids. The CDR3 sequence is CASSPAGIQPQHF. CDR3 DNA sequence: TGTGCCAGCAGCCCTGCAGGGATTCAGCCCCAGCATTTT.

The CDR3 bases are TGTGCCAGTAGTATTCGGGGGACAGGGGTAAGTCAGCCCCAGCATTTT. Encoded protein: CASSIRGTGVSQPQHF. This chain links TRBV19 with TRBJ1-5, with 10 bases aligning to TRBD1. CDR3 size: 16 residues. Germline V gives CDR1 LNHDA, CDR2 SQIVND (reference sequence). J was trimmed by 6 bases and V by 3 bases; bases with no gene match: 8.

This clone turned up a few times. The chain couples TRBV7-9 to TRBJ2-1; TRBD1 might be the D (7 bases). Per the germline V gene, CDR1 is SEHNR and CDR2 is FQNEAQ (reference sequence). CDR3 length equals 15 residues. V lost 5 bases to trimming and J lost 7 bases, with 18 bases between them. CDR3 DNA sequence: TGTGCCAGCAGCCCGACTCTCAGGGGGAGGAATGAGCAGTTCTTC. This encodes CASSPTLRGRNEQFF.

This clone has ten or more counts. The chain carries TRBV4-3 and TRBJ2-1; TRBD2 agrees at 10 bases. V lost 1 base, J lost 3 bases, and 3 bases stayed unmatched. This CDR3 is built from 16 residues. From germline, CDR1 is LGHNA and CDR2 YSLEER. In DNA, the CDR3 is TGCGCCAGCAGCCAAGTAGCGGGGGGAGACTACAATGAGCAGTTCTTC. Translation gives CASSQVAGGDYNEQFF.

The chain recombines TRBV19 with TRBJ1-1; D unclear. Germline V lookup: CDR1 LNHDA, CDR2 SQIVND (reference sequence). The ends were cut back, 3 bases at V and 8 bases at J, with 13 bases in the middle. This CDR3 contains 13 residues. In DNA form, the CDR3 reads TGTGCCAGTAGTATTGGAGGGAGGGTAGAAGCTTTCTTT. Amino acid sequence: CASSIGGRVEAFF. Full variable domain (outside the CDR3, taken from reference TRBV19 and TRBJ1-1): DGGITQSPKYLFRKEGQNVTLSCEQNLNHDAMYWYRQDPGQGLRLIYYSQIVNDFQKGDIAEGYSVSREKKESFPLTVTSAQKNPTAFYLCASSIGGRVEAFFGQGTRLTVV.

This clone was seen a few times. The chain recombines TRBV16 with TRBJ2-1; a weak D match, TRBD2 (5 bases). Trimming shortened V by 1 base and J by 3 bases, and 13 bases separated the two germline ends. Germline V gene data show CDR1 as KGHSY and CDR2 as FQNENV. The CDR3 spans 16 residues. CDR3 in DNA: TGTGCCAGCAGCCAATTCGGGGTTTTAGACTACAATGAGCAGTTCTTC. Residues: CASSQFGVLDYNEQFF.

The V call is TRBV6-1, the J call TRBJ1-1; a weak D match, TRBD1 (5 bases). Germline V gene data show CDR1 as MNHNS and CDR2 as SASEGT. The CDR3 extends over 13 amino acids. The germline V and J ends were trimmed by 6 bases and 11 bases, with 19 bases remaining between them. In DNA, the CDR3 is TGTGCCAGCAGCCCTTGGGGGGATGGGCTGGCTTTCTTT. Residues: CASSPWGDGLAFF.

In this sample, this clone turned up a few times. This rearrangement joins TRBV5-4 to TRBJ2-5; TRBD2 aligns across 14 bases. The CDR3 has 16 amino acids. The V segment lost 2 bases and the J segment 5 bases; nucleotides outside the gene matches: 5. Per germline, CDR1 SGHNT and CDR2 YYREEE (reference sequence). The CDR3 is CASSFRLAGGVETQYF. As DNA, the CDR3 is TGTGCCAGCAGCTTTCGACTAGCGGGGGGGGTTGAGACCCAGTACTTC.

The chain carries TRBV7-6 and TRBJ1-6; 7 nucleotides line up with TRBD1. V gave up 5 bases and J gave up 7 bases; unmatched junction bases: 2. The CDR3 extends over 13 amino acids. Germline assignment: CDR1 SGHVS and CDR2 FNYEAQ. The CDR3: CASSTQGNSPLHF. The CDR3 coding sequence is TGTGCCAGCAGCACACAGGGGAATTCACCCCTCCACTTT.

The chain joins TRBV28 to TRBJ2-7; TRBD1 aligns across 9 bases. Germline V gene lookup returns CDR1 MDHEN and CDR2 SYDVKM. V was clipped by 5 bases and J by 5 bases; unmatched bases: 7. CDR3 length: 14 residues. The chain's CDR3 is CASSTGTGYHEQYF. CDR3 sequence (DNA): TGTGCCAGCAGTACCGGGACAGGGTACCACGAGCAGTACTTC.

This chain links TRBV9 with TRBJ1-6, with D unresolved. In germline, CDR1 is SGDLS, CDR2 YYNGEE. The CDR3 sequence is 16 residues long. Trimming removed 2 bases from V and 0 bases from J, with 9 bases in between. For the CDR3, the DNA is TGTGCCAGCAGCGTTTCAGGTAGCTCCTATAATTCACCCCTCCACTTT. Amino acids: CASSVSGSSYNSPLHF.

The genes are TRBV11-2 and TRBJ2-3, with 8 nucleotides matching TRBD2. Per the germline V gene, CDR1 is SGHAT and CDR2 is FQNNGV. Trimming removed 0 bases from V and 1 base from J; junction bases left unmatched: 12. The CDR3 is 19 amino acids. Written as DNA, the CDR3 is TGTGCCAGCAGCTTAGATAACCGAGGAGGTAGCGGGGGCACAGATACGCAGTATTTT. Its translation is CASSLDNRGGSGGTDTQYF.

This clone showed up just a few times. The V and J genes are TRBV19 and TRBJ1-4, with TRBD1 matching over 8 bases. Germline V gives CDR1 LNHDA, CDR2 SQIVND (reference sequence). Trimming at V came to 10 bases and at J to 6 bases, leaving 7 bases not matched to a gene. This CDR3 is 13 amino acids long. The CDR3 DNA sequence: TGTGCCATTATGGACAGGGTTGATGAAAAACTGTTTTTT. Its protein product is CAIMDRVDEKLFF.

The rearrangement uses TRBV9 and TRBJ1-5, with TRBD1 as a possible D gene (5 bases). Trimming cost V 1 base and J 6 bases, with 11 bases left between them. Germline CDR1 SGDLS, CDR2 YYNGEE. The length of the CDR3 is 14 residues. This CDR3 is CASSVLGEGQPQHF. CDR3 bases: TGTGCCAGCAGCGTACTGGGGGAGGGTCAGCCCCAGCATTTT.

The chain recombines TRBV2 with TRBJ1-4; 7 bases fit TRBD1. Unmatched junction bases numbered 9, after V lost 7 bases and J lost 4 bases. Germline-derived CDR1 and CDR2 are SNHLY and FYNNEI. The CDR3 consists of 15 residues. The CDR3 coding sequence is TGTGCCAGCAAACCCGAACAGGGGATTAATGAAAAACTGTTTTTT. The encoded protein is CASKPEQGINEKLFF.

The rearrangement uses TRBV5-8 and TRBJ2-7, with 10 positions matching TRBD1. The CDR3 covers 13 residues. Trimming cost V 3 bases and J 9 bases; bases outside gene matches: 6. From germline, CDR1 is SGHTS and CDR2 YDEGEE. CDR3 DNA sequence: TGTGCCAGCAGCTCCGGGACAGGGGAACGGCAGTACTTC. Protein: CASSSGTGERQYF.

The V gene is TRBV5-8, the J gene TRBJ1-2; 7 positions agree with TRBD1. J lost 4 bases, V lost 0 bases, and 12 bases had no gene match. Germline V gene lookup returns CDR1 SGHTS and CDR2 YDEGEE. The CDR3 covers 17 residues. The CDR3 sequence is CASSLEGAGSATYGYTF. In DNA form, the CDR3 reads TGTGCCAGCAGCTTGGAGGGGGCGGGCAGTGCTACCTATGGCTACACCTTC.

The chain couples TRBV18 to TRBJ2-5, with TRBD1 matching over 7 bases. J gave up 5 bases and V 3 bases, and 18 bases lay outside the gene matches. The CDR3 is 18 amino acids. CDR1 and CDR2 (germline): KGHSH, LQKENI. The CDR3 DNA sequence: TGTGCCAGCTCACCTCTCCCCGGGACAGAAAAGGTAGTGGAGACCCAGTACTTC. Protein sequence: CASSPLPGTEKVVETQYF. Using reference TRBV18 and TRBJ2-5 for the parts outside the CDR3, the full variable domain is NAGVMQNPRHLVRRRGQEARLRCSPMKGHSHVYWYRQLPEEGLKFMVYLQKENIIDESGMPKERFSAEFPKEGPSILRIQQVVRGDSAAYFCASSPLPGTEKVVETQYFGPGTRLLVL.

CDR3 in amino acids: CASSLGQGLDTQYF. In DNA, the CDR3 is TGTGCCAGCAGCTTAGGGCAGGGTTTAGATACGCAGTATTTT. This rearrangement joins TRBV7-6 to TRBJ2-3; D possibly corresponds to TRBD1 (5 bases). V was cut by 1 base and J by 5 bases, with 10 bases left in between. From germline, CDR1 is SGHVS and CDR2 FNYEAQ. The CDR3 contains 14 residues.

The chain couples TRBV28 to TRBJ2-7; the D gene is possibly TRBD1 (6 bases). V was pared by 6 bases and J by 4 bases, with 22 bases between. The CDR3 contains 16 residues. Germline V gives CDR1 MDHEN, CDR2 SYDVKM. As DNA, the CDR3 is TGTGCCAGCAGAGGGCAGGGGCGGAAGGGGCCTTACGAGCAGTACTTC. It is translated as CASRGQGRKGPYEQYF.

In DNA form, the CDR3 reads TGTGCCAGCAGCTTCCCCTCCCGGGACAGGGGGCCAACTAATGAAAAACTGTTTTTT. Residues: CASSFPSRDRGPTNEKLFF. The chain carries TRBV7-9 and TRBJ1-4, with 12 bases identical to TRBD1. After removal of 3 bases from V and 0 bases from J, the junction contained 8 bases not matched to a gene. The germline V gene has CDR1 SEHNR and CDR2 FQNEAQ (reference sequence). The CDR3 consists of 19 residues.

CDR3 in DNA: TGCGCCAGCAGCCAAGAGGCAGGACAGGGTTATAATTCACCCCTCCACTTT. Amino acids: CASSQEAGQGYNSPLHF. The chain joins TRBV4-3 to TRBJ1-6, with 8 bases that match TRBD1. Germline V gene sequence: CDR1 LGHNA, CDR2 YSLEER. The V and J ends lost 0 bases and 4 bases, in that order; junction bases with no gene match: 5. The CDR3 spans 17 residues.

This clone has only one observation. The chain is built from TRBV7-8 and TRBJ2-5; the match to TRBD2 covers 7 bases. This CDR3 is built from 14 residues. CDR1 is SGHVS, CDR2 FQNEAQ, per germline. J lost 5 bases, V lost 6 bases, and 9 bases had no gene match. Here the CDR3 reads CASSILAASETQYF. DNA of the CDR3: TGTGCCAGCAGTATCCTAGCGGCCTCGGAGACCCAGTACTTC.

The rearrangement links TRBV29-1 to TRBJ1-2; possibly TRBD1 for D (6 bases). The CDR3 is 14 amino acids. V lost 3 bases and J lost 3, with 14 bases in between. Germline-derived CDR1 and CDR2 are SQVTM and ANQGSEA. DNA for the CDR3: TGCAGCGTTGACGGCTCCCCAGGGGACTATGGCTACACCTTC. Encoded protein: CSVDGSPGDYGYTF.